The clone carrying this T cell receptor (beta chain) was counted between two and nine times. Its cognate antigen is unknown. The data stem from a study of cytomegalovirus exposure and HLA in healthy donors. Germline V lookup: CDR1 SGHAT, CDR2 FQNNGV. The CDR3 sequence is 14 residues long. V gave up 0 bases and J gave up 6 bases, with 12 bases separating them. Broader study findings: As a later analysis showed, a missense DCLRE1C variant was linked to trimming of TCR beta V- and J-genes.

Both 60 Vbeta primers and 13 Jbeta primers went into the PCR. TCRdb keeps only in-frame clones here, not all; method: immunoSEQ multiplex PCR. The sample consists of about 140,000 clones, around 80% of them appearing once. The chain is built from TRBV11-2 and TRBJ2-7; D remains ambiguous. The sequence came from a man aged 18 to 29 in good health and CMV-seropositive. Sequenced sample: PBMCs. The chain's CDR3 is CASSLEIGPFEQYF. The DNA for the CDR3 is TGTGCCAGCAGCTTAGAGATTGGCCCCTTCGAGCAGTACTTC.